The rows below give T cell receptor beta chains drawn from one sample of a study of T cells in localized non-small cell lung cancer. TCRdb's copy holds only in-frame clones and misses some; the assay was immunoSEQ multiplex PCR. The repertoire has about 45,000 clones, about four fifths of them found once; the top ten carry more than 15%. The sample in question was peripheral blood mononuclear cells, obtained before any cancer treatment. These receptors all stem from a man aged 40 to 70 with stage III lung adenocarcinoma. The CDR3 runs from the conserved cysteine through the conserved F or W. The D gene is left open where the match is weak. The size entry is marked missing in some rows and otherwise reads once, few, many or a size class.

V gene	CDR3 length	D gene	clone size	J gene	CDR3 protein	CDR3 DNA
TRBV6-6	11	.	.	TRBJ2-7	CASSLGSEQYF	TGTGCCAGCAGTCTTGGATCCGAGCAGTACTTC
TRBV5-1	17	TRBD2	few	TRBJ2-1	CASSLALGREPNNEQFF	TGCGCCAGCAGCTTGGCCCTCGGGCGGGAGCCAAACAATGAGCAGTTCTTC
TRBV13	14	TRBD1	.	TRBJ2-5	CASSYKGAQETQYF	TGTGCCAGCAGTTACAAGGGGGCCCAAGAGACCCAGTACTTC
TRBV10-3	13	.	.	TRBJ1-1	CAISGAGGTEAFF	TGTGCCATCAGCGGGGCTGGGGGAACTGAAGCTTTCTTT
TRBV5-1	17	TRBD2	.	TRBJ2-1	CASSPLGGSERPNEQFF	TGCGCCAGCAGCCCCCTGGGGGGGTCGGAAAGACCCAATGAGCAGTTCTTC
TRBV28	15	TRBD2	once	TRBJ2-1	CASSMTSGGVREQFF	TGTGCCAGCAGCATGACTAGCGGGGGGGTTCGGGAGCAGTTCTTC
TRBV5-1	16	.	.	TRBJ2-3	CASSSPGGLGADTQYF	TGCGCCAGCAGCTCGCCTGGGGGTTTGGGGGCAGATACGCAGTATTTT
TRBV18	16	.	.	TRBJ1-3	CASSPPGASSGNTIYF	TGTGCCAGCTCACCACCGGGAGCAAGCTCTGGAAACACCATATATTTT
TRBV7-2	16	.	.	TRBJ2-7	CASSLRWNPIFYEQYF	TGTGCCAGCAGCCTAAGATGGAACCCTATCTTCTACGAGCAGTACTTC
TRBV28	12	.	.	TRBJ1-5	CASSGTGRPQHF	TGTGCCAGCAGCGGAACTGGAAGGCCCCAGCATTTT
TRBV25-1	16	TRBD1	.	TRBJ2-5	CASSEWGTGGGETQYF	TGTGCCAGCAGTGAATGGGGGACAGGGGGCGGGGAGACCCAGTACTTC
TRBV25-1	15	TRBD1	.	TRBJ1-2	CASSLSDRGGYGYTF	TGTGCCAGCAGTCTCTCCGACAGGGGAGGCTATGGCTACACCTTC
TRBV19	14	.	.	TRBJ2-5	CASSIGDSQETQYF	TGTGCCAGTAGTATAGGGGACTCGCAAGAGACCCAGTACTTC
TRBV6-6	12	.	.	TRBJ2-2	CASSYGSGELFF	TGTGCCAGCAGTTACGGGTCCGGGGAGCTGTTTTTT
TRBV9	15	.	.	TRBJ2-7	CASSVADRSSYEQYF	TGTGCCAGCAGCGTAGCTGACAGGAGCTCCTACGAGCAGTACTTC
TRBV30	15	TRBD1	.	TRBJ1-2	CAWDAGGSLLYGYTF	TGTGCCTGGGACGCAGGGGGCTCCCTCCTCTATGGCTACACCTTC
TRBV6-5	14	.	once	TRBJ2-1	CASGLGRALNEQFF	TGTGCCAGCGGCCTAGGGAGAGCCCTCAATGAGCAGTTCTTC
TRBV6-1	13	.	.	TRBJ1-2	CASSKQDYYGYTF	TGTGCCAGCAGTAAACAGGATTACTATGGCTACACCTTC
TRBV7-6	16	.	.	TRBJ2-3	CASSLVGGRGTDTQYF	TGTGCCAGCAGCTTAGTAGGGGGGCGCGGCACAGATACGCAGTATTTT
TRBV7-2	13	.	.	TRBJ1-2	CASSPDNNYGYTF	TGTGCCAGCAGCCCCGACAACAACTATGGCTACACCTTC
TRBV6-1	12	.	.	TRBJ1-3	CASSAIGNTIYF	TGTGCCAGCAGCGCGATTGGAAACACCATATATTTT
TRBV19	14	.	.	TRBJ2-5	CASSPGTSQETQYF	TGTGCCAGTAGTCCCGGGACGTCCCAAGAGACCCAGTACTTC
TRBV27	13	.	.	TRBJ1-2	CASSLRMNYGYTF	TGTGCCAGCAGCCTTCGGATGAACTATGGCTACACCTTC
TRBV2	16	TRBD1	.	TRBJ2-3	CASRRQGSKATDTQYF	TGTGCCAGCAGGAGACAGGGGTCGAAAGCAACCGATACGCAGTATTTT
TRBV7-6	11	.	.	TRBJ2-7	CASSSRYEQYF	TGTGCCAGCAGCTCCCGTTACGAGCAGTACTTC
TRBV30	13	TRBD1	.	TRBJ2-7	CAWGTGQGYEQYF	TGTGCCTGGGGGACGGGACAGGGCTACGAGCAGTACTTC
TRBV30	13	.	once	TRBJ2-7	CAWSRDTSYEQYF	TGTGCCTGGAGCCGGGACACCTCCTACGAGCAGTACTTC
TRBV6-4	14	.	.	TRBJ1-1	CASSDGGKNTEAFF	TGTGCCAGCAGTGACGGGGGAAAGAACACTGAAGCTTTCTTT
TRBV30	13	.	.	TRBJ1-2	CAWTAVAHYGYTF	TGTGCCTGGACGGCGGTCGCTCATTATGGCTACACCTTC